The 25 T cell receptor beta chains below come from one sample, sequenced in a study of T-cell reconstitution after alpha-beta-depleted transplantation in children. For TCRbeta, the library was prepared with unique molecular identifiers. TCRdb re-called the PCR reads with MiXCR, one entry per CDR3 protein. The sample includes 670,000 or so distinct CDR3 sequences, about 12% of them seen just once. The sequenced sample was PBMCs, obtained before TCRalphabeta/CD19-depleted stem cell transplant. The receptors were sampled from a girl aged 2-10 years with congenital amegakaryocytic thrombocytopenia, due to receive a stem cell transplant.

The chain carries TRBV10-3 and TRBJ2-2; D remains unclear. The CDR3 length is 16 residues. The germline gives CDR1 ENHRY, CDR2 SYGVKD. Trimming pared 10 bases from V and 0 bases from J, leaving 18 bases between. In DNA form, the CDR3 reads TGTGCCACTCAATACGGCAGCGCCGCGAACACCGGGGAGCTGTTTTTT. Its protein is CATQYGSAANTGELFF.

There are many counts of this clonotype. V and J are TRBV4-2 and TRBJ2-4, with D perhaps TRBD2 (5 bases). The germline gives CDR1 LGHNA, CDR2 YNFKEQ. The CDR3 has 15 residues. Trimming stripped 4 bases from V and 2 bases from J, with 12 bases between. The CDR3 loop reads CASSPLEVSKNIQYF. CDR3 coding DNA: TGTGCCAGCAGCCCATTGGAGGTCTCCAAAAACATTCAGTACTTC.

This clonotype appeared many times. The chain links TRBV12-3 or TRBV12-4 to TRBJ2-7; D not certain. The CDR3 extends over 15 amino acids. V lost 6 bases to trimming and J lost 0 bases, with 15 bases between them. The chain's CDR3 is CASRPTFSGSYEQYF. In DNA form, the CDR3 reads TGTGCCAGCAGACCTACATTTTCAGGCTCCTACGAGCAGTACTTC.

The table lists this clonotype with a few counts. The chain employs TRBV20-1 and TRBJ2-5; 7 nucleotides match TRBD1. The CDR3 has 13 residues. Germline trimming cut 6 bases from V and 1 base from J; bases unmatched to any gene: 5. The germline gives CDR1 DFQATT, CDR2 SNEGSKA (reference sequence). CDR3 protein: CSAPQGTQETQYF. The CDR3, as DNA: TGCAGTGCACCACAGGGGACCCAAGAGACCCAGTACTTC.

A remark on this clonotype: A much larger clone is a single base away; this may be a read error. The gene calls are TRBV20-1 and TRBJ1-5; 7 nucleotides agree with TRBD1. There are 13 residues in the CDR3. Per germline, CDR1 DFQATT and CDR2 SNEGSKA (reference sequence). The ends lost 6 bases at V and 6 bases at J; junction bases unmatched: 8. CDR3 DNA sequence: TGCAGTGCCACGGACAGGCGGGTTCAGCCCCAGCATTTT. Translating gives CSATDRRVQPQHF.

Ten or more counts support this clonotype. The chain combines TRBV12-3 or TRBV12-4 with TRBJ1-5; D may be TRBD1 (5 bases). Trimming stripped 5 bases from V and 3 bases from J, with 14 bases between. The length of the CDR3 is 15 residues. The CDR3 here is CASSPRPGINQPQHF. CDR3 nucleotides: TGTGCCAGCAGTCCCAGGCCAGGGATCAATCAGCCCCAGCATTTT.

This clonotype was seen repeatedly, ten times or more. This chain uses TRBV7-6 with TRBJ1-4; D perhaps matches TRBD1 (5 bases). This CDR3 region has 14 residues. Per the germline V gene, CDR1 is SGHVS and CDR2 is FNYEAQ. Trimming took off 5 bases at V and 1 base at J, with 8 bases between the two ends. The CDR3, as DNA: TGTGCCAGCAGCAAGACAGAAACTAATGAAAAACTGTTTTTT. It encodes CASSKTETNEKLFF.

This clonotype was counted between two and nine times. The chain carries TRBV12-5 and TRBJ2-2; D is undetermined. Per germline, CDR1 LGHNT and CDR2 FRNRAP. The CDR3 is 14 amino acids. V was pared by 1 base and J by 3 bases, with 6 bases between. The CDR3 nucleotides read TGTGCTAGTGGTTTGGGAAGTTACACCGGGGAGCTGTTTTTT. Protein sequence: CASGLGSYTGELFF.

As DNA, the CDR3 is TGTGCCACCAGCAGATCCCCTGGAAACACCATATATTTT. Protein sequence: CATSRSPGNTIYF. This rearrangement joins TRBV15 to TRBJ1-3; unclear D gene. The germline V gene has CDR1 LNHNV and CDR2 YYDKDF (reference sequence). V lost 2 bases and J 2 bases, leaving 4 bases between the germline ends. The CDR3 contains 13 residues.

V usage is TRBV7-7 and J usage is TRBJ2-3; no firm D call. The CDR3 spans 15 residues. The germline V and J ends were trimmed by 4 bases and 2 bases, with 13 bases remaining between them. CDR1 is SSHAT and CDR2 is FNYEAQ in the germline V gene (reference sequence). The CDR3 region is CASSSPALNTDTQYF. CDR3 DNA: TGTGCCAGCAGCTCCCCGGCCCTTAACACAGATACGCAGTATTTT.

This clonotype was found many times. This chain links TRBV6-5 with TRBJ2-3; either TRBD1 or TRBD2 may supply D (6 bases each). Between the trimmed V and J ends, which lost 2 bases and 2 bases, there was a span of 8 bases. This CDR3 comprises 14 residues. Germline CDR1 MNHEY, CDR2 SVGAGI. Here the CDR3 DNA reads TGTGCCAGCAGTTACAGGGGGGACACAGATACGCAGTATTTT. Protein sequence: CASSYRGDTDTQYF.

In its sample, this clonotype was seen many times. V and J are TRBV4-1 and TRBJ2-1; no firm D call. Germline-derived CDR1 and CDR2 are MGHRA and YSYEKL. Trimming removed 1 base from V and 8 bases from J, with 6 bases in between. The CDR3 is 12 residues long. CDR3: CASSQGSYEQFF. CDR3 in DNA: TGCGCCAGCAGCCAAGGGAGTTATGAGCAGTTCTTC.

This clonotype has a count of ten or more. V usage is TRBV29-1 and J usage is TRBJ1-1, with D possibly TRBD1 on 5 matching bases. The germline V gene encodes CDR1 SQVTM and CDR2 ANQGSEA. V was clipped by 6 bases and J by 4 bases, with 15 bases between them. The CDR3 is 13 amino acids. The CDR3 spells CSVGAGSSTEAFF. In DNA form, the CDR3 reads TGCAGCGTGGGAGCAGGGTCCAGCACTGAAGCTTTCTTT. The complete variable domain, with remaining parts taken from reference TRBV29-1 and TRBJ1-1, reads SAVISQKPSRDICQRGTSLTIQCQVDSQVTMMFWYRQQPGQSLTLIATANQGSEATYESGFVIDKFPISRPNLTFSTLTVSNMSPEDSSIYLCSVGAGSSTEAFFGQGTRLTVV.

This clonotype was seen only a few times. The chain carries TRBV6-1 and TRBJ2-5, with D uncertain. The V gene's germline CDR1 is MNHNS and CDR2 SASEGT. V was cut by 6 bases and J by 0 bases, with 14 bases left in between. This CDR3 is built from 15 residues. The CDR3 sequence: CASSLQFSYQETQYF. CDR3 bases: TGTGCCAGCAGCCTCCAATTCTCGTACCAAGAGACCCAGTACTTC.

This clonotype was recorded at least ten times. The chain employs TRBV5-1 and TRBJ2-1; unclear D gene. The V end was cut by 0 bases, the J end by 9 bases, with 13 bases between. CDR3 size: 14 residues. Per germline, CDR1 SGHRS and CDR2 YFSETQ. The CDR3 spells CASSLEVVLSEQFF. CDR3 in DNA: TGCGCCAGCAGCTTGGAGGTAGTTCTTAGTGAGCAGTTCTTC.

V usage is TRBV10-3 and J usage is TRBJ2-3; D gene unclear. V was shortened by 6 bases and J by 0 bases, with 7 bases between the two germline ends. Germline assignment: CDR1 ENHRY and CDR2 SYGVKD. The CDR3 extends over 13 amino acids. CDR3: CAIRPLSTDTQYF. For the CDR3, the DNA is TGTGCCATCAGACCGCTTAGCACAGATACGCAGTATTTT.

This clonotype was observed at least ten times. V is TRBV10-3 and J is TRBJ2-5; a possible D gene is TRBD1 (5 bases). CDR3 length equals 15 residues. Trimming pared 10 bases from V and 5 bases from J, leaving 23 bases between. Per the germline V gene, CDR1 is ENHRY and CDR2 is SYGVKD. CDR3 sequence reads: CATMSAGPVFETQYF. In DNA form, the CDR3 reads TGTGCCACCATGAGCGCAGGGCCAGTGTTTGAGACCCAGTACTTC.

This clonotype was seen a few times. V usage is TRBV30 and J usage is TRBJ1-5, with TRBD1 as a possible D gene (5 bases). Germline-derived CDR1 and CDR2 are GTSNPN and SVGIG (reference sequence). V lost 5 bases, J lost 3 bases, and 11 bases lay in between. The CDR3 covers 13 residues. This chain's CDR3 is CAWDRDLNQPQHF. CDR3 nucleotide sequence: TGTGCCTGGGACCGGGACCTCAATCAGCCCCAGCATTTT.

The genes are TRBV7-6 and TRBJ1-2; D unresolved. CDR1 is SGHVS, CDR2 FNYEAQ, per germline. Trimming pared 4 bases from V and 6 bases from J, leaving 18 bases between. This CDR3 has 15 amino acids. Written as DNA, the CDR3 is TGTGCCAGCAGCTCACAACGGGCCCTAAAAGATGGCTACACCTTC. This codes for CASSSQRALKDGYTF.

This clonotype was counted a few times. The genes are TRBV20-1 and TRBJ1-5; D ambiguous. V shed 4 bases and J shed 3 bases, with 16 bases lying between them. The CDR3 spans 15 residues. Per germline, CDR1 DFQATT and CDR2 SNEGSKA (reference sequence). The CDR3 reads CSAIDSAASNQPQHF. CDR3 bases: TGCAGTGCTATCGACTCTGCCGCCTCCAATCAGCCCCAGCATTTT.

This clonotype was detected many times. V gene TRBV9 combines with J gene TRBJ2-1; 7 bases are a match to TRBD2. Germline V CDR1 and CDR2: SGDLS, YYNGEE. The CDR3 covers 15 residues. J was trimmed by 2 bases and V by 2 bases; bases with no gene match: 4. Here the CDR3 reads CASSVSAGAYNEQFF. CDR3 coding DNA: TGTGCCAGCAGCGTCTCGGCGGGGGCCTACAATGAGCAGTTCTTC. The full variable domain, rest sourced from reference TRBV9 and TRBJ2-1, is DSGVTQTPKHLITATGQRVTLRCSPRSGDLSVYWYQQSLDQGLQFLIQYYNGEERAKGNILERFSAQQFPDLHSELNLSSLELGDSALYFCASSVSAGAYNEQFFGPGTRLTVL.

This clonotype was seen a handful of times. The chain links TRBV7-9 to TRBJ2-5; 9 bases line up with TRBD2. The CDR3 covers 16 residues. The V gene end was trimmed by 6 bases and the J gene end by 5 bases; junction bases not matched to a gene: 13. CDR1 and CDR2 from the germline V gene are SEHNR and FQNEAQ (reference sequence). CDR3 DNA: TGTGCCAGCAGAGGTTTACCGGGACTAGCTGCGGAGACCCAGTACTTC. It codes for CASRGLPGLAAETQYF.

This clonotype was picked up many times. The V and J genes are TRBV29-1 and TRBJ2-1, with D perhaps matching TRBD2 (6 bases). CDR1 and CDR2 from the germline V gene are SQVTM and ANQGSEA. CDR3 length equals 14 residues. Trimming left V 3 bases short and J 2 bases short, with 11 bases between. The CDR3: CSVDVERAYNEQFF. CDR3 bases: TGCAGCGTTGATGTTGAGCGGGCCTACAATGAGCAGTTCTTC.

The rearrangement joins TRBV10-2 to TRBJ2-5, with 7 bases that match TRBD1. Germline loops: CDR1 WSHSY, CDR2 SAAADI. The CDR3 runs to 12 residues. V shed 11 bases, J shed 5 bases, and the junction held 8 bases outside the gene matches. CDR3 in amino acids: CASRGGGETQYF. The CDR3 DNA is TGCGCCTCCAGAGGGGGCGGGGAGACCCAGTACTTC.

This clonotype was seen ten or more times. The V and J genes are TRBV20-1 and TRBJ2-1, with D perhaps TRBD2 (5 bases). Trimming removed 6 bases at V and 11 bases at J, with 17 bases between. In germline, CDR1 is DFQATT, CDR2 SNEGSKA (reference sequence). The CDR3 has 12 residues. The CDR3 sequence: CSAYNGVPQQFF. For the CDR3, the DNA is TGCAGTGCGTACAACGGGGTACCCCAGCAGTTCTTC.